This entry describes one T cell receptor beta chain. What it binds is unknown. Two lung cancer pathologists independently confirmed each histologic diagnosis. The entry originates in a study of immune evolution from preneoplasia to lung adenocarcinoma. Study findings and constraints: Later-stage lesions appeared to have more T cells, more diversity, less clonality.

This table comes from immunoSEQ multiplex PCR, and its TCRdb copy is limited to in-frame clones, with some not included. The sample lists roughly 3,000 clones, approximately 84% seen once, with about 9.7% in the top ten. The CDR3 covers 13 residues. Germline loops: CDR1 MGHRA, CDR2 YSYEKL. V was shortened by 1 base and J by 2 bases, with 6 bases between the two germline ends. This rearrangement joins TRBV4-1 to TRBJ2-7; D is undetermined. The specimen sequenced was FFPE atypical adenomatous hyperplasia tissue from the lung. Subset denoted: atypical adenomatous hyperplasia (AAH), lung preneoplasia. This clonotype was obtained from a person between 65 and 79 years old with lung adenocarcinoma. This chain's CDR3 is CASSQGTPYEQYF. In DNA form, the CDR3 reads TGCGCCAGCAGCCAAGGGACCCCCTACGAGCAGTACTTC.